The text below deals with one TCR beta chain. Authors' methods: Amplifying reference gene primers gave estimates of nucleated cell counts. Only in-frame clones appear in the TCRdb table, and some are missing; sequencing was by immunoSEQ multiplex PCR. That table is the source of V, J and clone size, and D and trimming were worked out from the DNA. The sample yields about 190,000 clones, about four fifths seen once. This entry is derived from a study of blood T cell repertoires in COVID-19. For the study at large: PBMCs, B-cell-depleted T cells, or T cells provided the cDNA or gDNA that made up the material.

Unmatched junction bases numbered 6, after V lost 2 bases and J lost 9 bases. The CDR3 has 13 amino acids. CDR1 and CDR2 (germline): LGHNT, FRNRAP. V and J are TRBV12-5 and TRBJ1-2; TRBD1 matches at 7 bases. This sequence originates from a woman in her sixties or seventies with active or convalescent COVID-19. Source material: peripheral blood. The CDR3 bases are TGTGCTAGTGGTTTGCTGAGGACAGGCCGCTACACCTTC. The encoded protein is CASGLLRTGRYTF.